A single sample gave rise to the 17 T cell receptor beta chains below, sequenced in a study of spatial heterogeneity in lung cancer. TCRdb passed the 5' RACE reads through MiXCR, listing each CDR3 protein once. Of fewer than 25,000 distinct CDR3 sequences listed, around 5% are singletons. The time point: sample taken at primary tumor resection. These receptors are not linked to any known antigen. Study observations and caveats: The number of expanded tumor alpha and beta chains correlated with mutation number.

Sequencing was performed on lung tumor tissue, taken at surgery. The receptors were gathered from a male donor with early-stage non-small cell lung cancer.

This clonotype was recorded many times. The chain joins TRBV5-6 to TRBJ1-4; D may be TRBD1 (6 bases). The V and J ends lost 0 bases and 9 bases respectively, with 15 bases between them. Looked up from germline, CDR1 is SGHDT and CDR2 is YYEEEE. The CDR3 runs 15 residues. The CDR3 spells CASSLDTDRGQKLFF. DNA for the CDR3: TGTGCCAGCAGCTTGGATACGGACAGAGGGCAAAAACTGTTTTTT.

This clonotype was found many times. The rearrangement uses TRBV4-2 and TRBJ2-7; 7 nucleotides line up with TRBD2. Germline V CDR1 and CDR2: LGHNA, YNFKEQ. This CDR3 has 14 amino acids. The V and J ends lost 3 bases and 7 bases, in that order; junction bases with no gene match: 9. CDR3 in DNA: TGTGCCAGCAGCCATTCGGGGGGTTCAGGTGAGCAGTACTTC. Encoded protein: CASSHSGGSGEQYF.

This clonotype has a count of ten or more. This sequence joins TRBV5-1 and TRBJ2-2; the D is unclear. The CDR3 is made up of 15 amino acids. Trimming stripped 1 base from V and 2 bases from J, with 9 bases between. CDR1 is SGHRS and CDR2 is YFSETQ in the germline V gene. The CDR3 loop is CASSLFGPNTGELFF. As DNA, the CDR3 is TGCGCCAGCAGCTTGTTCGGACCAAACACCGGGGAGCTGTTTTTT.

This clonotype was found many times. The V gene is TRBV2, the J gene TRBJ2-5; tentatively, D is TRBD2 (7 bases). Trimming left V 5 bases short and J 5 bases short, with 15 bases between. Looked up from germline, CDR1 is SNHLY and CDR2 is FYNNEI. The CDR3 loop spans 14 amino acids. CDR3 coding DNA: TGTGCCAGCAGTCCACGGGGGGCGGAGGAGACCCAGTACTTC. It yields the protein CASSPRGAEETQYF.

By share, this clonotype ranks as medium-sized (0.01 to 0.1%). V is TRBV6-1 and J is TRBJ1-2; 7 bases are shared with TRBD1. The germline V gene encodes CDR1 MNHNS and CDR2 SASEGT. This CDR3 region has 14 residues. Trimming removed 6 bases from V and 3 bases from J; junction bases left unmatched: 7. The CDR3 DNA sequence: TGTGCCAGCAGAGAAACCGGGACAGACTATGGCTACACCTTC. Encoded protein: CASRETGTDYGYTF.

Ten or more counts support this clonotype. The genes are TRBV7-8 and TRBJ1-6; D possibly corresponds to TRBD1 (5 bases). Germline CDR1 SGHVS, CDR2 FQNEAQ. V shed 2 bases and J shed 0 bases, with 14 bases lying between them. The CDR3 sequence is 18 residues long. The CDR3 sequence is CASSLKGTLSSYNSPLHF. CDR3 coding DNA: TGTGCCAGCAGCTTAAAGGGGACCCTGAGCTCCTATAATTCACCCCTCCACTTT.

This clonotype was seen at least ten times. The chain links TRBV7-8 to TRBJ1-3; no firm D call. V was cut by 4 bases and J by 4 bases, with 8 bases left in between. The CDR3 is 13 residues long. Germline V lookup: CDR1 SGHVS, CDR2 FQNEAQ. In DNA form, the CDR3 reads TGTGCCAGCAGCTCGGGCCTAGGAAACACCATATATTTT. Its translation: CASSSGLGNTIYF.

This clonotype was found many times. The J gene is TRBJ1-5, the V gene TRBV12-3 or TRBV12-4; possible D gene TRBD1, 5 bases. The V end lost 3 bases, the J end lost 0 bases, and 18 bases lay between the germline ends. This CDR3 comprises 18 residues. The DNA for the CDR3 is TGTGCCAGCAGTTTGGTTCCAAAGGGGCCTTATAGCAATCAGCCCCAGCATTTT. Translation: CASSLVPKGPYSNQPQHF.

This clonotype appeared many times. This chain uses TRBV18 with TRBJ2-1; tentative D call: TRBD2 (6 bases). V was trimmed by 3 bases and J by 9 bases, leaving 21 bases between them. CDR3 length: 16 amino acids. Germline V gene sequence: CDR1 KGHSH, CDR2 LQKENI. The CDR3 nucleotides read TGTGCCAGCTCACCGCCCGGGACTCGAAATGGTGGTGAGCAGTTCTTC. This encodes CASSPPGTRNGGEQFF.

This clonotype was counted many times. This chain links TRBV28 with TRBJ2-1; D is unclear. CDR3 length: 16 residues. V was clipped by 5 bases and J by 2 bases, with 16 bases between them. In germline, CDR1 is MDHEN, CDR2 SYDVKM. CDR3 in amino acids: CASSPYAEKAYNEQFF. The CDR3, as DNA: TGTGCCAGCAGTCCTTATGCGGAGAAGGCCTACAATGAGCAGTTCTTC.

Ten or more counts support this clonotype. It may be a read error: a sequence one base away is much more abundant. The chain has TRBV7-2 and TRBJ2-1; D is uncertain. CDR1 is SGHTA and CDR2 is FQGNSA in the germline V gene. This CDR3 is 12 amino acids long. The CDR3 sequence is CASGVALHAQSF. CDR3 bases: TGTGCCAGCGGAGTAGCCCTCCACGCGCAGTCCTTC.

Within the sample, this clonotype is medium-sized. The chain couples TRBV6-2 or TRBV6-3 to TRBJ2-1, with 11 nucleotides matching TRBD2. CDR3 length: 13 amino acids. CDR1 and CDR2 from the germline V gene are MNHEY and SVGEGT. Trimming at V came to 6 bases and at J to 7 bases, leaving 2 bases not matched to a gene. CDR3 residues: CASRLAGANEQFF. The CDR3, as DNA: TGTGCCAGCAGACTAGCGGGGGCTAATGAGCAGTTCTTC.

In this sample, this clonotype turned up many times. The CDR3, as DNA: TGTGCCAGCAGCTCAGCGGCAGGGACTCATCTTTACAATGAGCAGTTCTTC. This codes for CASSSAAGTHLYNEQFF. The chain links TRBV7-3 to TRBJ2-1; weak D call: TRBD2 (6 bases). This CDR3 is built from 17 residues. The germline V gene encodes CDR1 SGHTA and CDR2 FQGTGA. Trimming removed 4 bases from V and 4 bases from J, with 20 bases in between.

There are a few counts of this clonotype. Possible read error: a much larger clone is one base away. The CDR3 loop is CASSLTDEPFF. The CDR3 DNA follows: TGCGCCAGCAGCTTGACGGATGAACCTTTCTTT. The chain carries TRBV5-1 and TRBJ1-1, with D uncertain. CDR1 is SGHRS and CDR2 is YFSETQ in the germline V gene. The CDR3 totals 11 residues.

This clonotype showed up many times. The gene calls are TRBV28 and TRBJ2-4; weak D call: TRBD1 (6 bases). Looked up from germline, CDR1 is MDHEN and CDR2 is SYDVKM. The CDR3 sequence is 13 residues long. Trimming removed 3 bases from V and 4 bases from J, with 7 bases in between. CDR3 DNA: TGTGCCAGCAGTTTGGACAGTAAAAACATTCAGTACTTC. Protein: CASSLDSKNIQYF.

For this clonotype: Just one base apart from a much larger clone, this may be a read error. The rearrangement uses TRBV7-2 and TRBJ1-5; the D is unclear. The CDR3 consists of 15 residues. Germline values: CDR1 SGHTA, CDR2 FQGNSA. CDR3 bases: TGTGCCAGCAGCTTAGTAGGTAGTAGCAATCAGCCCCGGCATTTT. Residues: CASSLVGSSNQPRHF. Full variable domain (rest looked up from reference TRBV7-2 and TRBJ1-5): GAGVSQSPSNKVTEKGKDVELRCDPISGHTALYWYRQSLGQGLEFLIYFQGNSAPDKSGLPSDRFSAERTGGSVSTLTIQRTQQEDSAVYLCASSLVGSSNQPRHFGDGTRLSIL.

This clonotype was picked up many times. The V gene is TRBV14, the J gene TRBJ2-1, with D maybe TRBD2 (6 bases). The CDR3 is made up of 16 amino acids. Trimming shortened V by 3 bases and J by 0 bases, and 12 bases separated the two germline ends. CDR1 and CDR2 (germline): SGHDN, FVKESK. The CDR3 loop is CASSQRDGSSYNEQFF. The CDR3 nucleotides read TGTGCCAGCAGCCAGAGGGACGGGAGCTCCTACAATGAGCAGTTCTTC. Variable domain in full (rest from reference TRBV14 and TRBJ2-1): EAGVTQFPSHSVIEKGQTVTLRCDPISGHDNLYWYRRVMGKEIKFLLHFVKESKQDESGMPNNRFLAERTGGTYSTLKVQPAELEDSGVYFCASSQRDGSSYNEQFFGPGTRLTVL.